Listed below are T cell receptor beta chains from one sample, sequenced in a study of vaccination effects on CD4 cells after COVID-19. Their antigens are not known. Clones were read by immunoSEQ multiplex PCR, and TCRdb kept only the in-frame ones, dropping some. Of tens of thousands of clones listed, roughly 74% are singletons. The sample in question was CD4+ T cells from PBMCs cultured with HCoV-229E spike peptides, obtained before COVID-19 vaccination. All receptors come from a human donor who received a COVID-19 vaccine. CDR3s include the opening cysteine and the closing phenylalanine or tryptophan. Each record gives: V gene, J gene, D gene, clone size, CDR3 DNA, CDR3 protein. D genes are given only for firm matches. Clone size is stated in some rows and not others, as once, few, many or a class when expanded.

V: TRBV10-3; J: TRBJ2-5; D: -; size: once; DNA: TGTGCCACCCAGAGAGGGGGGACTACGACTCAAGAGACCCAGTACTTC; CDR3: CATQRGGTTTQETQYF
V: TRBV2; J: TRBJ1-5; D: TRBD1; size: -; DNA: TGTGCCAGCACCAAGGGGACAGTAAATCAGCCCCAGCATTTT; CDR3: CASTKGTVNQPQHF
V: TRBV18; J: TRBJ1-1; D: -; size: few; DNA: TGTGCCAGCTCACTTGACCTGCTTGGGACTGAAGCTTTCTTT; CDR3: CASSLDLLGTEAFF
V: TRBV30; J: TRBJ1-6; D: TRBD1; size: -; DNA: TGTGCCTGTGCACCGGGACAGTCAAATTCACCCCTCCACTTT; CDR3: CACAPGQSNSPLHF
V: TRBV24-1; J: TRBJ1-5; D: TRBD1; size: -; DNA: TGTGCCACCAGTAATTCACGGGCAGGGGGCTCGGTACAGCCCCAGCATTTT; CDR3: CATSNSRAGGSVQPQHF
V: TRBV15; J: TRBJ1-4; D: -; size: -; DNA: TGTGCCACCAGCAGACAGGGGTTTGGGGAAAAACTGTTTTTT; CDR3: CATSRQGFGEKLFF
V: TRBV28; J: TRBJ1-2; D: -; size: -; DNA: TGTGCCAGCAGTTTAACCCCAGGGGTAACGGGCTATGGCTACACCTTC; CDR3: CASSLTPGVTGYGYTF
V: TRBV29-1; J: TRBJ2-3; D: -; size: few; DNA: TGCAGCGTTCTCGGGTTGGGGATGGCGGTAGATACGCAGTATTTT; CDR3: CSVLGLGMAVDTQYF
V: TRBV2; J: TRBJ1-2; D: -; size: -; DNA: TGTGCCACCCGACCCTCATTCAGCCGAGGCTACACCTTC; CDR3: CATRPSFSRGYTF
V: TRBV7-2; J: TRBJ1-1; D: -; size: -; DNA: TGTGCCAGCAGCTTAGAGGCCCCCTCGGTAGCTTTCTTT; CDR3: CASSLEAPSVAFF
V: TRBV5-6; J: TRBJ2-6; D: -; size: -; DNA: TGTGCCAGCAGCTTGGACGGGCACGGGGCCAACGTCCTGACTTTC; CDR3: CASSLDGHGANVLTF
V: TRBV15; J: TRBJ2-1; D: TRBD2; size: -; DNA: TGTGCCACCAGCAGAGATCGAGCGGGGGGGTTTGAGTTCTTC; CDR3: CATSRDRAGGFEFF
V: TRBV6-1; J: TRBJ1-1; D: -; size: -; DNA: TGTGCCAGCAGTGAAACGGTAACCCGGGGTTTCTTT; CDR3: CASSETVTRGFF
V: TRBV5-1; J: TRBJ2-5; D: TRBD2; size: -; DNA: TGCGCCAGCAGCCCCGGACTAGCTGAAGAGACCCAGTACTTC; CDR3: CASSPGLAEETQYF
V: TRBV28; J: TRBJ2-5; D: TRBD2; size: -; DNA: TGTGCCAGCAAGGCCAGCGGGGGTTCCCAAGAGACCCAGTACTTC; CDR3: CASKASGGSQETQYF
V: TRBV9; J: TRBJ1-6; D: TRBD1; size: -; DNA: TGTGCCAGCAGCGTCAGCCTTTCGGACAGGTCGAATTCACCCCTCCACTTT; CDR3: CASSVSLSDRSNSPLHF
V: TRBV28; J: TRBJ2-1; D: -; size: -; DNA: TGTGCCAGCACCTCAGGGATAACGGTGAATGAGCAGTTCTTC; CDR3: CASTSGITVNEQFF
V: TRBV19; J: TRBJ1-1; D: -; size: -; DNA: TGTGCCAGTAGTATCAGGGATCGCACTGAAGCTTTCTTT; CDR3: CASSIRDRTEAFF
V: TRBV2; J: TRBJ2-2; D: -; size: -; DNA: TGTGCCAGCAGTGGGCGGGGTGGGACCGGGGAGCTGTTTTTT; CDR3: CASSGRGGTGELFF
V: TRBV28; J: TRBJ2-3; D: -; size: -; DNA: TGTGCCAGCAGTTCCAGGGGCGCAGATACGCAGTATTTT; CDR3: CASSSRGADTQYF
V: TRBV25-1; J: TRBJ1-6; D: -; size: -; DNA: TGTGCCAGCAGTGGTCAGAGCTCCTATAATTCACCCCTCCACTTT; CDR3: CASSGQSSYNSPLHF
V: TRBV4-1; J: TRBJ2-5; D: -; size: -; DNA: TGCGCCAGCAGCCATCCCACTCGCGGAAACCAAGAGACCCAGTACTTC; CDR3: CASSHPTRGNQETQYF
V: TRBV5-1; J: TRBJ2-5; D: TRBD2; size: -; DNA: TGCGCCAGCAGTAAAGCGGGGCCTCAAGAGACCCAGTACTTC; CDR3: CASSKAGPQETQYF
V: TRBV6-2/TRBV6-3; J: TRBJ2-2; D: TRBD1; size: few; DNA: TGTGCCAGCAGTGCCCGACAGGGTTACACCGGGGAGCTGTTTTTT; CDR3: CASSARQGYTGELFF
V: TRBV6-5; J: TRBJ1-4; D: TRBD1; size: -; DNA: TGTGCCAGCAGTACCGGGACAGGGGTGGCGGAAAAACTGTTTTTT; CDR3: CASSTGTGVAEKLFF
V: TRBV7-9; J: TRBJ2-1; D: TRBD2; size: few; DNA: TGTGCCAGCAGCTTAGGGGGGACTAGCGGGGGGAGGCCCAATGAGCAGTTCTTC; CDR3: CASSLGGTSGGRPNEQFF
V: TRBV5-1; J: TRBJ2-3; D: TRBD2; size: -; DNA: TGCGCCAGCAGCTCGGGAGGACTAGCGGGTAGTAGCACAGATACGCAGTATTTT; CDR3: CASSSGGLAGSSTDTQYF
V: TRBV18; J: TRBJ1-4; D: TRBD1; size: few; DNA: TGTGCCAGCTCGCCGGACAGGGGAACTAATGAAAAACTGTTTTTT; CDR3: CASSPDRGTNEKLFF
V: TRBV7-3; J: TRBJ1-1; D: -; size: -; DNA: TGTGCCAGCAGCTTATCGTCCATTTGGGGCACTGAAGCTTTCTTT; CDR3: CASSLSSIWGTEAFF
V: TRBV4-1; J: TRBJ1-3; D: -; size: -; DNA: TGCGCCAGCAGCCAAGTTCAGCCCCGTGTGTCTCAAGACTCTCGTTCTGGAAACACCATATATTTT; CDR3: CASSQVQPRVSQDSRSGNTIYF
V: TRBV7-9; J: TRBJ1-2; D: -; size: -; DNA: TGTGCCAGCAGCCGTTTCAGGCACCGGGCGTGGGGGTACACCTTC; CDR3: CASSRFRHRAWGYTF
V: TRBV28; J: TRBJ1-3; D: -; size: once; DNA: TGTGCCAGCAGTTCTCAAGGGAGGGCCTCTGGAAACACCATATATTTT; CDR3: CASSSQGRASGNTIYF
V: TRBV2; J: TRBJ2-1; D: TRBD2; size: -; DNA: TGTGCCAGCAGGAGTTCCGGGACGGGAGGCAATGAGCAGTTCTTC; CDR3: CASRSSGTGGNEQFF
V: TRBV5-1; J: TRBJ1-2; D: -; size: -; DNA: TGCGCCAGCAGCCCTAACGGGGTTAACTATGGCTACACCTTC; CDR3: CASSPNGVNYGYTF
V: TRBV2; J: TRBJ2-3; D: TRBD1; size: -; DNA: TGTGCCAGCAGGGGACAGGGTATCAGCACAGATACGCAGTATTTT; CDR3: CASRGQGISTDTQYF
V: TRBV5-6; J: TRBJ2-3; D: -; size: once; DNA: TGTGCCAGCAGCCTTGACCGCACAGATACGCAGTATTTT; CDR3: CASSLDRTDTQYF
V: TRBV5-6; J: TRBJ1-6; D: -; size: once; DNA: TGTGCCAGCAGCTTGATAACAGACTATAATTCACCCCTCCACTTT; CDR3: CASSLITDYNSPLHF
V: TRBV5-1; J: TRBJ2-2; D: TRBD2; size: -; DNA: TGCGCCAGCAGCGTAAGCGGGGGGAACACCGGGGAGCTGTTTTTT; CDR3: CASSVSGGNTGELFF
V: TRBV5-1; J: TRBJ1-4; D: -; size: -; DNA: TGCGCCAGCAGCTTGAACGGGCCGTTAGGTAATGAAAAACTGTTTTTT; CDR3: CASSLNGPLGNEKLFF
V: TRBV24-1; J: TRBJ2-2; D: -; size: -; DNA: TGTGCCACCAGTGATCGAGGACAGAACACCGGGGAGCTGTTTTTT; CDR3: CATSDRGQNTGELFF
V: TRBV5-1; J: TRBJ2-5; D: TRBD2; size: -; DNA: TGCGCCAGCAGCTTCTGGACTAGCGCACAAGAGACCCAGTACTTC; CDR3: CASSFWTSAQETQYF
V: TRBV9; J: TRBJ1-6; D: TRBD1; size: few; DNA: TGTGCCAGCAGCGTGACAGGGGGCGGCTCACCCCTCCACTTT; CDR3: CASSVTGGGSPLHF
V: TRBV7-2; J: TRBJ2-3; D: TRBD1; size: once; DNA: TGTGCCAGCAGCTCAATAGACAGGGCCCGAACAGATACGCAGTATTTT; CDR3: CASSSIDRARTDTQYF
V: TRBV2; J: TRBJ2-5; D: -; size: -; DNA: TGTGCCAGCAGTGACGGCCGGTGGAGGAGAGAGACCCAGTACTTC; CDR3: CASSDGRWRRETQYF
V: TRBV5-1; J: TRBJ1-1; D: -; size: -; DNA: TGCGCCAGCAGCTTGTCCGGAGGGTCGAACACTGAAGCTTTCTTT; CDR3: CASSLSGGSNTEAFF
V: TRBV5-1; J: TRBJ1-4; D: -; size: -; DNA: TGCGCCAGCAGCTTCCGGGCCCTCAATGAAAAACTGTTTTTT; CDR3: CASSFRALNEKLFF